Described below is a single T cell receptor (beta chain) sequence and its context. What it recognizes is unknown. PCR was performed using 60 Vbeta and 13 Jbeta primers. Some clones are missing from TCRdb's copy, which holds only in-frame ones; the method was immunoSEQ multiplex PCR. The table lists 150,000 to 200,000 clones, 81% of them singletons, with around 3.6% in the top ten. The source of the sample is a study of cytomegalovirus exposure and HLA in healthy donors. The CDR3 spans 14 residues. Trimming removed 4 bases at V and 8 bases at J, with 17 bases between. Germline V gene sequence: CDR1 SEHNR, CDR2 FQNEAQ (reference sequence). Regarding the study as a whole: Accurate predictions that matched the HLA-A and HLA-B alleles of most subjects were reportedly made from TCR beta sequences. V- and J-gene trimming of TCR beta was linked (in a later analysis) to a missense DCLRE1C variant.

The chain uses TRBV7-9 and TRBJ1-2; the D gene is possibly TRBD1 (5 bases). This clonotype was obtained from a man aged 40-55 years in good health and CMV-seropositive. The sample taken for sequencing was PBMCs. CDR3 sequence: CASSSRGGVHGYTF. The CDR3 coding sequence is TGTGCCAGCAGCTCCCGGGGGGGGGTCCACGGCTACACCTTC.